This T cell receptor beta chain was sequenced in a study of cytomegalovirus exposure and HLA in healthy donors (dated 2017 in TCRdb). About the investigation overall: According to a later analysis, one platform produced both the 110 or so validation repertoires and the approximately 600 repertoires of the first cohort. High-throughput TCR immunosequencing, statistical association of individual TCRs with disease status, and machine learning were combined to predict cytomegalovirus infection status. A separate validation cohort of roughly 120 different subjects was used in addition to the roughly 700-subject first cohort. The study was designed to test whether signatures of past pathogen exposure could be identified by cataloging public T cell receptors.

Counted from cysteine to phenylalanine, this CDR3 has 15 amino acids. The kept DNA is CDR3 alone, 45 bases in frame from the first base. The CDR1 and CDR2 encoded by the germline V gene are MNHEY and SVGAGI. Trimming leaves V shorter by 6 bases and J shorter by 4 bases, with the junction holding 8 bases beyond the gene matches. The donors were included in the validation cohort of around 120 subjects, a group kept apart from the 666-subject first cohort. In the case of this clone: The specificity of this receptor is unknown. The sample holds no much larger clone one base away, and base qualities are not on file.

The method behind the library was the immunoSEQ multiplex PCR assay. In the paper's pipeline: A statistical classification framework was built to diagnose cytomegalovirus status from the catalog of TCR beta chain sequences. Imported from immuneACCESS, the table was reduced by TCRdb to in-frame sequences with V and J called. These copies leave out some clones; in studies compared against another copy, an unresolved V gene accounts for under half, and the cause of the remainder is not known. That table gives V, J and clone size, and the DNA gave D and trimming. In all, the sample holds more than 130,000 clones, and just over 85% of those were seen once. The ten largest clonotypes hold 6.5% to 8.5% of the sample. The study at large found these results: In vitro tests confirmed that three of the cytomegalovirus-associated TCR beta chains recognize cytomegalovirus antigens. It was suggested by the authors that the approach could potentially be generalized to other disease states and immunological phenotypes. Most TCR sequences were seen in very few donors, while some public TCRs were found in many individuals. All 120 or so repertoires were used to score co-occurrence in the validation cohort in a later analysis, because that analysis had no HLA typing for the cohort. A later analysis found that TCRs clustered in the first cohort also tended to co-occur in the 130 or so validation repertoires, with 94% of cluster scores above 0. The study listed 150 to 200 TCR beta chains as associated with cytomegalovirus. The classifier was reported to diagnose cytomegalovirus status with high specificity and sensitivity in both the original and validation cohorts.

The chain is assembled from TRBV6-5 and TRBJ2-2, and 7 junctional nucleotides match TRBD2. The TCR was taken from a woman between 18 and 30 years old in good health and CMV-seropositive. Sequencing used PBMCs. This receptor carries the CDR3 CASRRKTSLTGELFF. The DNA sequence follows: TGTGCCAGCAGGAGGAAGACTAGCCTCACCGGGGAGCTGTTTTTT.